The entry below describes one T cell receptor beta chain. Its antigen is currently unknown. The germline gene is not matched at one end of the junction; a read error may be the cause. Naive CD8 cells were CD45RO-negative, positively selected for CCR7, excluding terminally differentiated effector memory CD45RA+ cells. Some clones are missing from TCRdb's copy, which holds only in-frame ones; the method was immunoSEQ multiplex PCR. This sample carries some 2 million clones, roughly 94% of them seen once, and the ten largest clones take about 1.1%. The data belong to a study of shared clonotypes between healthy human individuals. Study as a whole: Three plates were used per donor for CD4 naive, three for CD4 memory, two for CD8 naive and one for CD8 memory.

Study-wide points: Only blood was sampled, and tissue TCR repertoires likely differ from blood ones.

This sequence was found in a man aged 18 to 29 in good health. Sequenced: naive CD8+ T cells sorted from blood.

The CDR3 DNA sequence: TGTGCCTGGAGTGTAGGTAACCTTTTTTTT. As protein: CAWSVGNLFF. J is TRBJ1-1 and V is TRBV30, with D unresolved. The CDR3 is 10 amino acids. CDR1 is GTSNPN and CDR2 is SVGIG in the germline V gene (reference sequence).